The 5 T cell receptor beta chains reported below all come from one sample, sequenced in a study of blood T cell repertoires in COVID-19. Sequencing used immunoSEQ multiplex PCR; TCRdb keeps in-frame clones, though not all of them. The sample yields approximately 110,000 clones, approximately 79% seen once. The sample was peripheral blood. The receptors derive from a man aged 65 to 85 with active or convalescent COVID-19.

This clone came up a few times. The V call is TRBV18, the J call TRBJ1-1, with a possible D match to TRBD1 (5 bases). The CDR3 extends over 14 amino acids. The germline V gene encodes CDR1 KGHSH and CDR2 LQKENI. The V end was cut by 6 bases, the J end by 1 base, with 12 bases between. CDR3 DNA: TGTGCCAGCTCGCAATCCGGACAGAACACTGAAGCTTTCTTT. This translates into CASSQSGQNTEAFF.

The rearrangement uses TRBV2 and TRBJ2-5, with a tentative D call TRBD1 (5 bases). Germline values: CDR1 SNHLY, CDR2 FYNNEI. The V gene lost 5 bases and the J gene lost 5 bases, with 18 bases spanning the gap. The CDR3 contains 15 residues. CDR3 DNA: TGTGCCAGCAGTCAAGATTCCAGGGTAGGCGAGACCCAGTACTTC. Residues: CASSQDSRVGETQYF.

V and J are TRBV5-4 and TRBJ2-2; TRBD2 is a possible D gene (6 bases). Germline V lookup: CDR1 SGHNT, CDR2 YYREEE (reference sequence). Trimming took off 0 bases at V and 2 bases at J, with 11 bases between the two ends. The CDR3 length is 16 residues. CDR3 amino acids: CASSLGRGQNTGELFF. For the CDR3, the DNA is TGTGCCAGCAGCTTGGGGAGGGGTCAAAACACCGGGGAGCTGTTTTTT.

The rearrangement links TRBV21-1 to TRBJ2-3; the table assigns TRBD1, which was not confirmed against the DNA. TRBV21-1 is a documented pseudogene. The CDR3 length is 16 residues. The CDR3 DNA sequence: TGTGCCAGCAGCATAGGAGGACAGGGGGCGACAGATACGCAGTATTTT. It codes for CASSIGGQGATDTQYF.

CDR3 in DNA: TGTGCCAGCAGTTTATTCGCTCGGAGCGCGCAAGAGACCCAGTACTTC. This codes for CASSLFARSAQETQYF. The J gene is TRBJ2-5, the V gene TRBV27; D gene unclear. CDR1 is MNHEY and CDR2 is SMNVEV in the germline V gene (reference sequence). The germline V and J ends were trimmed by 1 base and 2 bases, with 14 bases remaining between them. This CDR3 region has 16 residues.